These 14 T cell receptor beta chains were all obtained from the same sample, sequenced in a study of blood T cell repertoires in COVID-19. The method was immunoSEQ multiplex PCR; TCRdb's version includes in-frame clones alone and lacks a portion of them. The sample holds more than 350,000 clones, over 75% seen once. The material sequenced was peripheral blood. The source is a woman aged 30 to 39 with COVID-19, enrolled during active disease.

As concerns this clone: A much bigger clone sits one base away, suggesting this may be a read error. The chain joins TRBV27 to TRBJ2-2; a possible D gene is TRBD2 (6 bases). The CDR3 has 14 amino acids. Trimming removed 3 bases from V and 4 bases from J, with 9 bases in between. Germline loops: CDR1 MNHEY, CDR2 SMNVEV (reference sequence). Here the CDR3 reads CASSFGGATGELFF. The CDR3 region has the DNA TGTGCCAGCAGTTTTGGCGGGGCCACCGGGGAGCTGTTTTTT.

CDR3: CASTAGEGYNEQFF. CDR3 DNA: TGTGCCAGCACTGCCGGGGAAGGATACAATGAGCAGTTCTTC. The genes are TRBV6-5 and TRBJ2-1; D perhaps matches TRBD2 (5 bases). The ends were cut back, 7 bases at V and 4 bases at J, with 14 bases in the middle. Germline loops: CDR1 MNHEY, CDR2 SVGAGI. CDR3 length equals 14 residues.

The V gene is TRBV5-1, the J gene TRBJ2-7; D gene ambiguous. The V and J ends lost 4 bases and 2 bases respectively, with 13 bases between them. Germline values: CDR1 SGHRS, CDR2 YFSETQ. This CDR3 region has 14 residues. The CDR3 sequence: CASSVQATPYEQYF. CDR3 nucleotides: TGCGCCAGCAGCGTGCAGGCGACCCCCTACGAGCAGTACTTC.

This clone was seen a single time. The chain combines TRBV5-1 with TRBJ2-3; 10 bases fit TRBD2. This CDR3 spans 15 amino acids. In germline, CDR1 is SGHRS, CDR2 YFSETQ. V shed 4 bases, J shed 4 bases, and the junction held 6 bases outside the gene matches. The CDR3 DNA reads TGCGCCAGCAGCAGCAGCGGGAGGGCCGCAGATACGCAGTATTTT. Translation: CASSSSGRAADTQYF.

V usage is TRBV27 and J usage is TRBJ2-1; 9 nucleotides match TRBD2. The V segment lost 5 bases and the J segment 3 bases; nucleotides outside the gene matches: 8. Germline CDR1 is MNHEY and CDR2 is SMNVEV (reference sequence). CDR3 length: 16 residues. CDR3 loop: CASSPRLAVFYNEQFF. DNA of the CDR3: TGTGCCAGCAGTCCCCGACTAGCGGTTTTCTACAATGAGCAGTTCTTC.

The chain joins TRBV9 to TRBJ2-1; 10 bases agree with TRBD2. CDR1 is SGDLS and CDR2 is YYNGEE in the germline V gene. Trimming took 3 bases from V and 6 from J; bases not matched to a gene: 9. This CDR3 spans 16 amino acids. The CDR3 protein is CASSAHPGLAINEQFF. DNA of the CDR3: TGTGCCAGCAGCGCCCACCCGGGACTAGCGATCAATGAGCAGTTCTTC.

J is TRBJ2-6 and V is TRBV28; TRBD1 aligns across 8 bases. The CDR3 has 16 amino acids. Germline values: CDR1 MDHEN, CDR2 SYDVKM. V gave up 6 bases and J gave up 0 bases; unmatched junction bases: 4. The CDR3 loop reads CASRGDRLSGANVLTF. The CDR3 DNA sequence: TGTGCCAGCAGGGGGGACAGGCTCTCTGGGGCCAACGTCCTGACTTTC.

The chain has TRBV5-4 and TRBJ2-5, with 14 nucleotides matching TRBD2. The length of the CDR3 is 16 residues. V shed 5 bases, J shed 2 bases, and the junction held 5 bases outside the gene matches. Germline CDR1 and CDR2: SGHNT and YYREEE (reference sequence). CDR3 sequence reads: CASRGLAGGGQETQYF. DNA for the CDR3: TGTGCCAGCAGAGGACTAGCGGGAGGAGGACAAGAGACCCAGTACTTC.

This clone was observed once. CDR3: CATSFLGEETQYF. DNA for the CDR3: TGTGCCACCAGCTTTTTAGGGGAAGAGACCCAGTACTTC. V and J are TRBV10-3 and TRBJ2-5, with a tentative D call TRBD1 (5 bases). V gave up 10 bases and J gave up 3 bases, with 15 bases separating them. In germline, CDR1 is ENHRY, CDR2 SYGVKD. This CDR3 is 13 amino acids long.

The V gene is TRBV6-5, the J gene TRBJ2-7; 8 bases align to TRBD1. CDR3 length equals 14 residues. Germline V gene lookup returns CDR1 MNHEY and CDR2 SVGAGI. Trimming took 6 bases from V and 5 from J; bases not matched to a gene: 9. The CDR3: CASRPPGQVHEQYF. For the CDR3, the DNA is TGTGCCAGCAGACCCCCGGGACAGGTTCACGAGCAGTACTTC.

The CDR3 DNA sequence: TGTGCCAGCATGAGGACAGGGGCCGTCTACGAGCAGTACTTC. Translation gives CASMRTGAVYEQYF. The rearrangement joins TRBV2 to TRBJ2-7; 9 bases match TRBD1. In germline, CDR1 is SNHLY, CDR2 FYNNEI. J was trimmed by 3 bases and V by 7 bases; bases with no gene match: 7. The CDR3 is 14 amino acids.

This rearrangement joins TRBV25-1 to TRBJ1-3, with D hard to call. The germline V and J ends were trimmed by 4 bases and 2 bases, with 18 bases remaining between them. Germline lookup yields CDR1 MGHDK and CDR2 SYGVNS. The length of the CDR3 is 17 residues. The DNA for the CDR3 is TGTGCCAGCAGTGGGGCGGGCTTTCATACAGCTGGAAACACCATATATTTT. The encoded protein is CASSGAGFHTAGNTIYF.

The CDR3 DNA sequence: TGTGCCAGCAGCCAAGAACGGAGTCGCCCCTCCAATGAGCAGTTCTTC. Translated: CASSQERSRPSNEQFF. The chain employs TRBV4-2 and TRBJ2-1; D unclear. This CDR3 contains 16 residues. Per germline, CDR1 LGHNA and CDR2 YNFKEQ. Trimming left V 0 bases short and J 6 bases short, with 15 bases between.

The genes are TRBV28 and TRBJ2-1; TRBD2 matches 11 bases. The germline CDR1 and CDR2 sequences are MDHEN and SYDVKM. The CDR3 is made up of 16 amino acids. J lost 10 bases, V lost 1 base, and 9 bases had no gene match. This chain's CDR3 is CASSLSPLAGAVEQFF. As DNA, the CDR3 is TGTGCCAGCAGTTTATCGCCACTAGCGGGAGCGGTAGAGCAGTTCTTC.